This passage covers 32 T cell receptor beta chains from one sample sequenced in a study of blood T cell repertoires in COVID-19. Generated by immunoSEQ multiplex PCR, the TCRdb table keeps only in-frame clones and is missing some. This table has roughly 240,000 clones, 86% appearing once. Sequenced material: PBMCs or T cells enriched from blood (not recorded which). The receptors originated from a woman between 50 and 59 years old who had recovered from COVID-19.

This clone was seen a single time. The rearrangement joins TRBV11-1 to TRBJ2-7, with D possibly TRBD1 on 5 matching bases. V gave up 5 bases and J gave up 5 bases, with 16 bases separating them. Looked up from germline, CDR1 is SGHAT and CDR2 is FQDESV (reference sequence). The CDR3 extends over 14 amino acids. The CDR3 reads CASSPFRASHEQYF. DNA of the CDR3: TGTGCCAGCAGCCCCTTCAGGGCCAGCCACGAGCAGTACTTC.

V gene TRBV5-1 combines with J gene TRBJ1-4, with 11 positions matching TRBD1. The CDR3 runs to 17 residues. The junction had 12 bases not matched to a gene; V was cut back by 4 bases and J by 7 bases. Per the germline V gene, CDR1 is SGHRS and CDR2 is YFSETQ. The CDR3 here is CASSKDRGRGQVEKLFF. The CDR3 nucleotides are TGCGCCAGCAGCAAGGACAGGGGGCGGGGGCAAGTTGAAAAACTGTTTTTT.

The V and J genes are TRBV9 and TRBJ1-4; D remains ambiguous. This CDR3 spans 16 amino acids. Per germline, CDR1 SGDLS and CDR2 YYNGEE. Trimming cost V 4 bases and J 0 bases, with 13 bases left between them. The CDR3: CASSPRHGATNEKLFF. The CDR3 nucleotides are TGTGCCAGCAGCCCCCGACACGGTGCAACTAATGAAAAACTGTTTTTT.

This clone was picked up one time. The chain recombines TRBV27 with TRBJ1-4, with D tentatively TRBD1 (6 bases). CDR1 MNHEY and CDR2 SMNVEV come from the germline V gene (reference sequence). Trimming shortened V by 3 bases and J by 0 bases, and 11 bases separated the two germline ends. The CDR3 is made up of 16 amino acids. The DNA of the CDR3 is TGTGCCAGCAGTTTCGGAAACAGGGCAACTAATGAAAAACTGTTTTTT. This sequence encodes CASSFGNRATNEKLFF.

CDR3 sequence reads: CASRTGLAGGTDTQYF. DNA for the CDR3: TGTGCCAGCAGAACCGGACTAGCGGGGGGCACAGATACGCAGTATTTT. The rearrangement joins TRBV7-2 to TRBJ2-3; 13 nucleotides agree with TRBD2. Germline CDR1 is SGHTA and CDR2 is FQGNSA. J was trimmed by 1 base and V by 6 bases; bases with no gene match: 4. The CDR3 loop spans 16 amino acids.

This chain links TRBV21-1 with TRBJ2-1; the D call TRBD2 from the table was never checked on the DNA. TRBV21-1 is given as a pseudogene. CDR3 length: 18 amino acids. CDR3 nucleotides: TGTGCCAGCAGCCAACACTCTCGACTAGCGGACTCCTACAATGAGCAGTTCTTC. This translates into CASSQHSRLADSYNEQFF.

This clone appeared a few times. The genes are TRBV5-1 and TRBJ1-1, with a weak D call TRBD1 (5 bases). This CDR3 has 13 amino acids. Trimming stripped 3 bases from V and 3 bases from J, with 9 bases between. Germline V gene data show CDR1 as SGHRS and CDR2 as YFSETQ. The CDR3 bases are TGCGCCAGCAGCTCGTCCAGGGACACTGAAGCTTTCTTT. The encoded protein is CASSSSRDTEAFF. Variable domain in full (rest from reference TRBV5-1 and TRBJ1-1): KAGVTQTPRYLIKTRGQQVTLSCSPISGHRSVSWYQQTPGQGLQFLFEYFSETQRNKGNFPGRFSGRQFSNSRSEMNVSTLELGDSALYLCASSSSRDTEAFFGQGTRLTVV.

The V and J genes are TRBV2 and TRBJ2-6, with 10 bases identical to TRBD2. The CDR3 is 16 residues long. Germline V CDR1 and CDR2: SNHLY, FYNNEI. Trimming took 4 bases from V and 2 from J; bases not matched to a gene: 2. The CDR3 region is CASSVSGRTGANVLTF. The CDR3 DNA reads TGTGCCAGCAGTGTTAGCGGGAGGACTGGGGCCAACGTCCTGACTTTC.

The chain uses TRBV28 and TRBJ1-2; weak D call: TRBD1 (6 bases). The CDR3 spans 14 residues. Trimming shortened V by 11 bases and J by 0 bases, and 16 bases separated the two germline ends. Germline V gene data show CDR1 as MDHEN and CDR2 as SYDVKM. The CDR3 sequence is CAAREGGANYGYTF. CDR3 nucleotide sequence: TGTGCCGCTCGAGAGGGGGGGGCTAACTATGGCTACACCTTC.

On this clone: Other nucleotide sequences from this sample produce the same CDR3. This chain joins TRBV12-3 or TRBV12-4 and TRBJ2-7; no clear D gene. V lost 1 base, J lost 2 bases, and 6 bases lay in between. CDR3 length equals 13 residues. This CDR3 reads CASSLGLPYEQYF. The CDR3 DNA reads TGTGCCAGCAGTTTAGGGCTTCCCTACGAGCAGTACTTC.

This chain links TRBV30 with TRBJ1-5, with D possibly matching TRBD1 (6 bases). Trimming removed 0 bases at V and 0 bases at J, with 9 bases between. Per germline, CDR1 GTSNPN and CDR2 SVGIG (reference sequence). There are 15 residues in the CDR3. For the CDR3, the DNA is TGTGCCTGGAGTGTACAGGGATATAGCAATCAGCCCCAGCATTTT. Its protein product is CAWSVQGYSNQPQHF.

The chain carries TRBV4-1 and TRBJ2-3; possibly TRBD1 for D (6 bases). Germline V lookup: CDR1 MGHRA, CDR2 YSYEKL. The CDR3 is made up of 15 amino acids. The germline V and J ends were trimmed by 5 bases and 0 bases, with 12 bases remaining between them. The CDR3 nucleotides are TGCGCCAGCAGCAAGACAGGTCCGAGCACAGATACGCAGTATTTT. It specifies CASSKTGPSTDTQYF.

The gene calls are TRBV6-4 and TRBJ2-1; TRBD2 is a possible D gene (5 bases). Germline values: CDR1 MRHNA, CDR2 SNTAGT. V was shortened by 5 bases and J by 0 bases, with 11 bases between the two germline ends. The CDR3 is 15 residues long. CDR3 nucleotides: TGTGCCAGCAGTATGCGGGCAAGCTCCTACAATGAGCAGTTCTTC. Translation: CASSMRASSYNEQFF.

The rearrangement links TRBV7-2 to TRBJ2-1; the D gene is possibly TRBD1 (6 bases). The ends were cut back, 4 bases at V and 4 bases at J, with 17 bases in the middle. The CDR3 sequence is 16 residues long. Germline assignment: CDR1 SGHTA and CDR2 FQGNSA. The CDR3 DNA is TGTGCCAGCAGCTCGCGCGGCACAGGGTCATACAATGAGCAGTTCTTC. Translating gives CASSSRGTGSYNEQFF.

The chain combines TRBV4-1 with TRBJ1-4; 12 bases line up with TRBD1. The CDR3 is 14 residues long. Germline assignment: CDR1 MGHRA and CDR2 YSYEKL. Trimming cost V 6 bases and J 8 bases; bases outside gene matches: 4. CDR3 loop: CASREGQGAEKLFF. CDR3 sequence (DNA): TGCGCCAGCAGGGAGGGACAGGGGGCGGAAAAACTGTTTTTT.

This clone has a count of ten or more. The V gene is TRBV6-5, the J gene TRBJ2-7, with a tentative D call TRBD1 (5 bases). Per the germline V gene, CDR1 is MNHEY and CDR2 is SVGAGI. The V and J ends lost 10 bases and 7 bases respectively, with 14 bases between them. CDR3 length: 11 amino acids. CDR3 in amino acids: CANPGPREQYF. The CDR3 region has the DNA TGTGCCAACCCAGGGCCTAGGGAGCAGTACTTC.

The J gene is TRBJ2-3, the V gene TRBV14; perhaps TRBD2 as D (6 bases). Germline CDR1 and CDR2: SGHDN and FVKESK. This CDR3 has 16 amino acids. Trimming cost V 1 base and J 3 bases, with 14 bases left between them. The CDR3 reads CASSQGAGKQTDTQYF. The CDR3 nucleotides are TGTGCCAGCAGCCAAGGGGCGGGGAAACAGACAGATACGCAGTATTTT.

The V gene is TRBV5-1, the J gene TRBJ1-1, with TRBD1 matching 8 bases. The CDR3 is 15 amino acids. Germline V gives CDR1 SGHRS, CDR2 YFSETQ. The J segment lost 5 bases and the V segment lost 0 bases, leaving 6 bases of the junction unmatched. DNA of the CDR3: TGCGCCAGCAGCTTGGTGGGCAGGGGGCCGACTGAAGCTTTCTTT. Encoded protein: CASSLVGRGPTEAFF.

The genes are TRBV25-1 and TRBJ1-4, with 7 bases identical to TRBD1. Germline values: CDR1 MGHDK, CDR2 SYGVNS. The CDR3 covers 14 residues. After removal of 6 bases from V and 7 bases from J, the junction contained 8 bases not matched to a gene. The CDR3 nucleotides read TGTGCCAGCAGGGTAACAGGGGCGACTGAAAAACTGTTTTTT. This codes for CASRVTGATEKLFF. Looking up the rest from reference TRBV25-1 and TRBJ1-4 gives the full variable domain: EADIYQTPRYLVIGTGKKITLECSQTMGHDKMYWYQQDPGMELHLIHYSYGVNSTEKGDLSSESTVSRIRTEHFPLTLESARPSHTSQYLCASRVTGATEKLFFGSGTQLSVL.

The chain links TRBV3-1 (or the pseudogene TRBV3-2) to TRBJ2-3; D remains unclear. The CDR3 length is 14 residues. In germline, CDR1 is LGHDT, CDR2 YNNKEL (reference sequence). The V end was cut by 4 bases, the J end by 1 base, with 9 bases between. The CDR3 nucleotides are TGTGCCAGCAGCCCGATTGGAGGCACAGATACGCAGTATTTT. Protein product: CASSPIGGTDTQYF.

This clone has just one count. The chain couples TRBV15 to TRBJ2-2; D remains ambiguous. Between the trimmed V and J ends, which lost 0 bases and 0 bases, there was a span of 2 bases. The germline V gene encodes CDR1 LNHNV and CDR2 YYDKDF (reference sequence). The CDR3 extends over 14 amino acids. As DNA, the CDR3 is TGTGCCACCAGCAGAGATACGAACACCGGGGAGCTGTTTTTT. This sequence encodes CATSRDTNTGELFF. The whole variable domain, filled in from reference TRBV15 and TRBJ2-2, reads DAMVIQNPRYQVTQFGKPVTLSCSQTLNHNVMYWYQQKSSQAPKLLFHYYDKDFNNEADTPDNFQSRRPNTSFCFLDIRSPGLGDTAMYLCATSRDTNTGELFFGEGSRLTVL.

In its sample, this clone was seen once. The junction and the germline gene differ at one end; a read error may be behind it. The chain carries TRBV20-1 and TRBJ1-1; D not certain. Germline V lookup: CDR1 DFQATT, CDR2 SNEGSKA (reference sequence). This CDR3 has 9 amino acids. The CDR3 loop is CSANSEAFF. Here the CDR3 DNA reads TGCAGTGCCAACAGTGAAGCTTTCTTT.

This clone appeared once. The V gene is TRBV28, the J gene TRBJ2-1; 10 nucleotides agree with TRBD2. The CDR3 loop spans 20 amino acids. V lost 7 bases to trimming and J lost 4 bases; unmatched junction nucleotides: 22. Germline V gene data show CDR1 as MDHEN and CDR2 as SYDVKM. DNA of the CDR3: TGTGCCAGCACCCTCCCCTCCCGAGGGAGCGGGAGGGCCAAGTACAATGAGCAGTTCTTC. Translation gives CASTLPSRGSGRAKYNEQFF.

This clone was counted only a few times. The rearrangement uses TRBV5-1 and TRBJ1-4; D not resolved. CDR3 size: 17 residues. Trimming left V 3 bases short and J 0 bases short, with 15 bases between. Looked up from germline, CDR1 is SGHRS and CDR2 is YFSETQ. The CDR3 DNA reads TGCGCCAGCAGCTACGAACCACACAGCTCAACTAATGAAAAACTGTTTTTT. Residues: CASSYEPHSSTNEKLFF.

This rearrangement joins TRBV7-9 to TRBJ2-1; possible D gene TRBD1, 6 bases. The germline V gene has CDR1 SEHNR and CDR2 FQNEAQ (reference sequence). The germline V and J ends were trimmed by 4 bases and 5 bases, with 12 bases remaining between them. The CDR3 covers 14 residues. The CDR3 loop is CASSSPKGDNEQFF. CDR3 sequence (DNA): TGTGCCAGCAGCTCTCCCAAGGGGGACAATGAGCAGTTCTTC.

The CDR3: CASSMGGSNQPQHF. In DNA, the CDR3 is TGTGCCAGTAGTATGGGGGGGAGCAATCAGCCCCAGCATTTT. The J gene is TRBJ1-5, the V gene TRBV19, with D possibly matching TRBD1 (5 bases). Germline CDR1 LNHDA, CDR2 SQIVND (reference sequence). This CDR3 spans 14 amino acids. Trimming cost V 3 bases and J 1 base, with 7 bases left between them.

In its sample, this clone was seen once. The V gene is TRBV5-4, the J gene TRBJ1-2; 7 bases are a match to TRBD1. V gave up 1 base and J gave up 7 bases; unmatched junction bases: 10. This CDR3 has 15 amino acids. Germline CDR1 SGHNT, CDR2 YYREEE (reference sequence). Here the CDR3 reads CASSLRTTGLVGYTF. CDR3 nucleotides: TGTGCCAGCAGCTTGCGGACGACAGGGTTGGTTGGCTACACCTTC.

The V and J genes are TRBV7-2 and TRBJ2-3; 10 positions agree with TRBD2. The germline gives CDR1 SGHTA, CDR2 FQGNSA. V gave up 2 bases and J gave up 4 bases; unmatched junction bases: 3. There are 15 residues in the CDR3. The CDR3 sequence: CASSLQAGGPDTQYF. The CDR3, as DNA: TGTGCCAGCAGCTTACAAGCGGGGGGGCCAGATACGCAGTATTTT.

The chain is built from TRBV19 and TRBJ1-1, with 10 bases fitting TRBD1. V was clipped by 6 bases and J by 5 bases; unmatched bases: 9. This CDR3 has 15 amino acids. CDR1 is LNHDA and CDR2 is SQIVND in the germline V gene (reference sequence). The CDR3 DNA sequence: TGTGCCAGTAGACGGGCCGGGACAGGGGTAACTGAAGCTTTCTTT. Encoded protein: CASRRAGTGVTEAFF.

This chain connects TRBV5-1 to TRBJ2-1, with 7 nucleotides matching TRBD2. The CDR3 is 14 amino acids. Germline V gives CDR1 SGHRS, CDR2 YFSETQ. V lost 6 bases and J lost 1; bases outside the gene matches: 4. The CDR3 here is CASKEGLSYNEQFF. The CDR3 nucleotides are TGCGCCAGCAAGGAGGGACTATCCTACAATGAGCAGTTCTTC.

This rearrangement joins TRBV6-5 to TRBJ1-1; TRBD1 is a possible D gene (6 bases). CDR3 length: 12 residues. Trimming stripped 4 bases from V and 11 bases from J, with 14 bases between. Germline V gene data show CDR1 as MNHEY and CDR2 as SVGAGI. CDR3 amino acids: CASSLDRLLAFF. Here the CDR3 DNA reads TGTGCCAGCAGTTTAGACAGGTTGCTGGCTTTCTTT.

The CDR3 sequence: CATSDFRRVYGYTF. DNA of the CDR3: TGTGCCACCAGTGATTTTAGGAGAGTCTATGGCTACACCTTC. The chain links TRBV24-1 to TRBJ1-2, with unresolved D. This CDR3 is 14 amino acids long. CDR1 is KGHDR, CDR2 SFDVKD, per germline. Trimming shortened V by 1 base and J by 4 bases, and 9 bases separated the two germline ends.